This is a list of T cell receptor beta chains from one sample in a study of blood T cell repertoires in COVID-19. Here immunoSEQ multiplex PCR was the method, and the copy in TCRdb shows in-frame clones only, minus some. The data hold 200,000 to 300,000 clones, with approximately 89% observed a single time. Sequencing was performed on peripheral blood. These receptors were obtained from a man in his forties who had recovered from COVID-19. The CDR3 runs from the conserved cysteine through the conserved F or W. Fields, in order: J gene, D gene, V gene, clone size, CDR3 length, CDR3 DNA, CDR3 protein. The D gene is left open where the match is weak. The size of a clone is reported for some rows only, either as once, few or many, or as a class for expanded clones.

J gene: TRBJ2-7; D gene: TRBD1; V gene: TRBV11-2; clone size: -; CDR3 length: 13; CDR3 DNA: TGTGCCAGCAGCTTGGGACAGACCTACGAGCAGTACTTC; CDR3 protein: CASSLGQTYEQYF
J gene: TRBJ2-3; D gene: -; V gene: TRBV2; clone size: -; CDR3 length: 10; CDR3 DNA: TGTGCCAGCCAGGGCCCCAAGCAGTATTTT; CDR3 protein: CASQGPKQYF
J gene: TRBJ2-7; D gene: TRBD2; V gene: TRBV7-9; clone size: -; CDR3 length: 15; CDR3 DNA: TGTGCCAGCAGCTTAATCAGCGGGAGTTCTCTCGGGCAGTACTTC; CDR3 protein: CASSLISGSSLGQYF
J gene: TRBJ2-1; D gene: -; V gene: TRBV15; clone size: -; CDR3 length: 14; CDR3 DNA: TGTGCCACCAGCAGAGCGGGATCCTACAATGAGCAGTTCTTC; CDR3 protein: CATSRAGSYNEQFF
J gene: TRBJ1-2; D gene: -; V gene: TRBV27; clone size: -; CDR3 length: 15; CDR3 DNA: TGTGCCAGCAGTACCACCTCGGCAGGGAACTATGGCTACACCTTC; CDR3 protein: CASSTTSAGNYGYTF
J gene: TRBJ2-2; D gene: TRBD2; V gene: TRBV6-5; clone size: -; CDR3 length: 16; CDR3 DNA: TGTGCCAGCAGTTATTTAGCGGGGACGAACACCGGGGAGCTGTTTTTT; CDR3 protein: CASSYLAGTNTGELFF
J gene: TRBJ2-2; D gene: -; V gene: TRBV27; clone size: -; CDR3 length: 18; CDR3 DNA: TGTGCCAGCGGTCACTACATTCCCGGGACTTTTGGCACCGGGGAGCTGTTTTTT; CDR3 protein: CASGHYIPGTFGTGELFF
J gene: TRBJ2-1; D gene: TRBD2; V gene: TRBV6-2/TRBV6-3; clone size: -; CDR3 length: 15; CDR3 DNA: TGTGCCAGCAGTCTGGACGGGAGGGCCGGCAATGAGCAGTTCTTC; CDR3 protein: CASSLDGRAGNEQFF
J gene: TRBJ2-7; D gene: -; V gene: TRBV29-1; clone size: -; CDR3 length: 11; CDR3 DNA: TGCAGCGTGGATACAGGCTACGAGCAGTACTTC; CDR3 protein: CSVDTGYEQYF
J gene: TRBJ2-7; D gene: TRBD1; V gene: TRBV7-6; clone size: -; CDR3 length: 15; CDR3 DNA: TGTGCCAGCAGCTTTTCACCGGGACAGGGTTACGAGCAGTACTTC; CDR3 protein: CASSFSPGQGYEQYF
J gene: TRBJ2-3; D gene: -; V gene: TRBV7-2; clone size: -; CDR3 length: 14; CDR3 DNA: TGTGCCAGCAGCTTAGGGCGGGCCCCAGATACGCAGTATTTT; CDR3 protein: CASSLGRAPDTQYF
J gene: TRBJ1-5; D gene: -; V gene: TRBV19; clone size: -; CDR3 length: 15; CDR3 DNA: TGTGCCAGTAGTGATACAGGAGCGAGCAATCAGCCCCAGCATTTT; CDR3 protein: CASSDTGASNQPQHF
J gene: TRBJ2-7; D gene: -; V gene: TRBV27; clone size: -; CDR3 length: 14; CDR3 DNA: TGTGCCAGCAGTTTAGCGGGCCTTACCTACGAGCAGTACTTC; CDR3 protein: CASSLAGLTYEQYF
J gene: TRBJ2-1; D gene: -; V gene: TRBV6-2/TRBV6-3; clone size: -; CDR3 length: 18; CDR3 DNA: TGTGCCAGCAGCCCGGGACAGGGGAGTAGCGGGAGAGGGAATGAGCAGTTCTTC; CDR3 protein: CASSPGQGSSGRGNEQFF
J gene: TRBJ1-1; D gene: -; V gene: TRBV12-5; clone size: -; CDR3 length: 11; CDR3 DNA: TGTGCTAGTGTAGAGAACACTGAAGCTTTCTTT; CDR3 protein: CASVENTEAFF
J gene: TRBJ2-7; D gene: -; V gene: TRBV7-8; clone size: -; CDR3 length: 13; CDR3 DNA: TGTGCCAGCAGTAGAGGTACCGCCTACGAGCAGTACTTC; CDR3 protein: CASSRGTAYEQYF
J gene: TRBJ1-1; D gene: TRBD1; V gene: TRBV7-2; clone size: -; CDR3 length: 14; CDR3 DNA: TGTGCCAGCAGCTTAGACAGGGGGTTCACTGAAGCTTTCTTT; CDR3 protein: CASSLDRGFTEAFF
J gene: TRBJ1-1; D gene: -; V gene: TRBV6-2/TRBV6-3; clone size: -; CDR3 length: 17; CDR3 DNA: TGTGCCAGCAGTTACGTACCGGGGGGCAAAGTGAACACTGAAGCTTTCTTT; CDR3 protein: CASSYVPGGKVNTEAFF
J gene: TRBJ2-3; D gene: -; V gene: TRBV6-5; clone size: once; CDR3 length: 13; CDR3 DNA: TGTGCCAGCAGTTACTCGAGAGGGGATACGCAGTATTTT; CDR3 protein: CASSYSRGDTQYF
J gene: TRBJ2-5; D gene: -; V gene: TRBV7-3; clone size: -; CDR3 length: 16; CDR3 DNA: TGTGCCAGCAGCTTAAGGGGGGGCAACTTACAAGAGACCCAGTACTTC; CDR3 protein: CASSLRGGNLQETQYF
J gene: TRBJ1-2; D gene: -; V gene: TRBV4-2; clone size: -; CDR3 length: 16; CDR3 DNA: TGTGCCAGCAGCCAAGATCGCAGGGGATCTAACTATGGCTACACCTTC; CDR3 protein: CASSQDRRGSNYGYTF
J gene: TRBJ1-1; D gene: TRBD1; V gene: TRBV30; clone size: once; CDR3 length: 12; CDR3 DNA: TGTGCCACTCGGACAGGGCGAATTGAAGCTTTCTTT; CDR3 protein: CATRTGRIEAFF
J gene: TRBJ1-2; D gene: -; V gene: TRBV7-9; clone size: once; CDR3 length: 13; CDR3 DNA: TGTGCCAGCACCCAGGGGAGAGGCTATGGCTACACCTTC; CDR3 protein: CASTQGRGYGYTF
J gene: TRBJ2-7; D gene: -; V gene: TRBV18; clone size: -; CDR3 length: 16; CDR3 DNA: TGTGCCAGCTCACCAAGTGTGTCAGGGGTCCACTACGAGCAGTACTTC; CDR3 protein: CASSPSVSGVHYEQYF
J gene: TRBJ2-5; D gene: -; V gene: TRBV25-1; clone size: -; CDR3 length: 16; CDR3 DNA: TGTGCCAGCAGTGAGGCAAGGCGGGGGCACCAAGAGACCCAGTACTTC; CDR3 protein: CASSEARRGHQETQYF
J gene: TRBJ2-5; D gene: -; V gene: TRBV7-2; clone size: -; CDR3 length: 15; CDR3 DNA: TGTGCCAGCACCTCCTTAGGTCGCGGGGAAGAGACCCAGTACTTC; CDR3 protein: CASTSLGRGEETQYF
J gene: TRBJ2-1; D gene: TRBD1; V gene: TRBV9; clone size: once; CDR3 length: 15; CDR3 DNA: TGTGCCAGCAGCGTACAGGGGGCCCTTTTGGATGAGCAGTTCTTC; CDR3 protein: CASSVQGALLDEQFF
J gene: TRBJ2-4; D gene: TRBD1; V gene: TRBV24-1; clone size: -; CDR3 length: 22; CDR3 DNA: TGTGCCACCAGTGATCAAGAGAGGGCGCCGGGACAGCAAGTTCTAGCCAAAAACATTCAGTACTTC; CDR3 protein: CATSDQERAPGQQVLAKNIQYF
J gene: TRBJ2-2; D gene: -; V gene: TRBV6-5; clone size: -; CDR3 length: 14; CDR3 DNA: TGTGCCAGCATCAAGGACAAGAACACCGGGGAGCTGTTTTTT; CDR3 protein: CASIKDKNTGELFF
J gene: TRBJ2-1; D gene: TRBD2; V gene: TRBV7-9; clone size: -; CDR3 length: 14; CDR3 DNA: TGTGCCAGCAGCTTCCCTAGCGGGAGGGGGGAGCAGTTCTTC; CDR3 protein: CASSFPSGRGEQFF
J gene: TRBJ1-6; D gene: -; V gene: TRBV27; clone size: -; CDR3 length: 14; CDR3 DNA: TGTGCCAGCAGTTTTAGCTCCTATAATTCACCCCTCCACTTT; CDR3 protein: CASSFSSYNSPLHF
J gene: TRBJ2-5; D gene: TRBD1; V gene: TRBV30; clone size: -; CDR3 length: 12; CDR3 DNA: TGTGCCTGGGGGACAGGTCAGGGGACCCAGTACTTC; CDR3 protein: CAWGTGQGTQYF
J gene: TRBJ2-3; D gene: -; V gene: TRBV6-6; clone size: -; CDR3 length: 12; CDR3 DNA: TGTGCCAGCAGCCCCGAGGCTTATACGCAGTATTTT; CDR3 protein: CASSPEAYTQYF
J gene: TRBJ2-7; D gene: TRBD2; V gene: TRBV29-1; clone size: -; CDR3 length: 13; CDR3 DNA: TGCAGCGGAAAACTAGCGGGCACCTACGAGCAGTACTTC; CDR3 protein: CSGKLAGTYEQYF
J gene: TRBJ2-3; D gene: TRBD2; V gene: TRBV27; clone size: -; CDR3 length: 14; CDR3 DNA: TGTGCCAGCAGTTTCCTAGCGGGCACAGATACGCAGTATTTT; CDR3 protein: CASSFLAGTDTQYF
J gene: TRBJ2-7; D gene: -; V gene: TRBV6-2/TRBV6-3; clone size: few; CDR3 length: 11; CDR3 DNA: TGTGCCAGCAGTCATTTCTACGAGCAGTACTTC; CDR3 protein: CASSHFYEQYF
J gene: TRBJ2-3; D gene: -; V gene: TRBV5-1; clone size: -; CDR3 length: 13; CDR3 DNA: TGCGCCAGCAGCTTGAAGGGGCTTGATACGCAGTATTTT; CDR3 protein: CASSLKGLDTQYF
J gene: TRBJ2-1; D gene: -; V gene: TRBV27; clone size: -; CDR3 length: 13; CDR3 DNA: TGTGCCAGCAGTTTGAAGGTCGGAGGTGAGCAGTTCTTC; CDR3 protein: CASSLKVGGEQFF
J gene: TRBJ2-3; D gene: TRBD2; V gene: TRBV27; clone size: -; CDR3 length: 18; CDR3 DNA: TGTGCCAGCAGTTTACTCCCCCCGACTAGCGGGGGGGCAGGTACGCAGTATTTT; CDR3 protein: CASSLLPPTSGGAGTQYF
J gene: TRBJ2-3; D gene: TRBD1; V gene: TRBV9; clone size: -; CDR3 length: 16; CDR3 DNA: TGTGCCAGCAGCGTATACGGGCAGGGGGTCCCAGATACGCAGTATTTT; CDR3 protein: CASSVYGQGVPDTQYF
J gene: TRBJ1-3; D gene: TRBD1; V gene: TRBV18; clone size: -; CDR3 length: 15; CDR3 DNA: TGTGCCAGCTCACTCCCGACAGGGAGAGGAAACACCATATATTTT; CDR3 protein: CASSLPTGRGNTIYF
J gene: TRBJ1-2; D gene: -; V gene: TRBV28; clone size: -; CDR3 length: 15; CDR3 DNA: TGTGCCAGCAGTTTTCAGACGGATCCATTAATTCCGGGCACCTTC; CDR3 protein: CASSFQTDPLIPGTF
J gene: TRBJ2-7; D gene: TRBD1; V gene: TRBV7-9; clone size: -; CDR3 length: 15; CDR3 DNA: TGTGCCAGCAGCTTCGCCGGGACAGGTTCCTACGAGCAGTACTTC; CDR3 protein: CASSFAGTGSYEQYF
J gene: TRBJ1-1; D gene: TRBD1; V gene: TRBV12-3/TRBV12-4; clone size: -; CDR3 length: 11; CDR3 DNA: TGTGCCAGCAGGACAGGGCCTGAAGCTTTCTTT; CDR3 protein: CASRTGPEAFF
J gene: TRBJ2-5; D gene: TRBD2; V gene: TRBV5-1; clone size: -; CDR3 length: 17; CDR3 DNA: TGCGCCAGCAGCTTGGGACTAGCGGGACATCGTCGAGAGACCCAGTACTTC; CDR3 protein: CASSLGLAGHRRETQYF
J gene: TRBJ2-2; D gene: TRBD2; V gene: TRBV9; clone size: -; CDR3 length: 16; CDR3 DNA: TGTGCCAGCAGCCTCACTAGCGGGAGTAACACCGGGGAGCTGTTTTTT; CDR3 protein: CASSLTSGSNTGELFF
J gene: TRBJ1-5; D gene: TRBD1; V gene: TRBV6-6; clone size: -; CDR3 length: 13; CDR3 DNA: TGTGCCAGCAGTAGGGACAGTAATCAGCCCCAGCATTTT; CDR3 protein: CASSRDSNQPQHF
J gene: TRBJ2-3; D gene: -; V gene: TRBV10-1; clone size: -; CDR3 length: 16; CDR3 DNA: TGCGCCAGCAGTCAGAGTGGGCGGGTGAGCACAGATACGCAGTATTTT; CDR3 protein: CASSQSGRVSTDTQYF
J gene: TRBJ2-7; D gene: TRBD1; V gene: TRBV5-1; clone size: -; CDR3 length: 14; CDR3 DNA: TGCGCCAGCAGCTTTGCAGACAGGGGCTACGAGCAGTACTTC; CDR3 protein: CASSFADRGYEQYF
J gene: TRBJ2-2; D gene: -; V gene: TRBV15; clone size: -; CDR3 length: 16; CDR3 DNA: TGTGCCACCAGCAGAGATCGGAGGGAGAACACCGGGGAGCTGTTTTTT; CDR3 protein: CATSRDRRENTGELFF